This TCR beta chain appears in the sequencing data of a study of tumor-infiltrating lymphocytes in primary liver carcinoma. From germline, CDR1 is SGHAT and CDR2 FQNNGV. This CDR3 comprises 15 residues. Trimming took 9 bases from V and 2 from J, leaving 17 bases between them. Using a constant-region primer together with ProtoScript II reverse transcriptase, TCR beta cDNA was made from 450 to 600 ng of total RNA. The TCR beta library was amplified through three nested multiplex PCR rounds in a modified ARM-PCR procedure. TRBV1-TRBV30 forward primers paired with a C-beta reverse primer drove the first two PCR rounds, about 10 cycles each. TCRdb used MiXCR to reprocess the multiplex PCR reads, holding one entry per CDR3 protein. The sample carries about 50,000 distinct CDR3 sequences, about 80% recorded once. DNA and RNA were both co-extracted from approximately 20-30 mg of bulk tissue that had not been sorted.

V usage is TRBV11-2 and J usage is TRBJ2-4; no clear D gene. This receptor was taken from a man aged 35-49 years with primary liver carcinoma and hepatitis B virus infection. The sequencing sample was made of liver tumor tissue from sampling region 5. Subset specified: tumor region T5, tumor centre. The CDR3 here is CASTNSAVTKNIQYF. For the CDR3, the DNA is TGTGCCAGTACCAATTCGGCGGTAACCAAAAACATTCAGTACTTC.